The 5 T cell receptor beta chains listed next were all sequenced from one sample in a study of T cell changes during pregnancy in multiple sclerosis. The repertoire was sequenced with immunoSEQ multiplex PCR; TCRdb's copy has only in-frame clones and lacks some. The repertoire holds about 38,000 clones, with about 90% as singletons. The material was CD4+ T cells from peripheral blood mononuclear cells, obtained before pregnancy. The receptors come from a female donor with multiple sclerosis, enrolled in a pregnancy study.

This sequence joins TRBV18 and TRBJ2-1, with 8 nucleotides matching TRBD2. J was trimmed by 12 bases and V by 0 bases; bases with no gene match: 10. The CDR3 spans 15 residues. Per germline, CDR1 KGHSH and CDR2 LQKENI. DNA for the CDR3: TGTGCCAGCTCACCACCGTCATACGGGGGGGTTGGGCAGTTCTTC. It encodes CASSPPSYGGVGQFF.

This chain joins TRBV7-2 and TRBJ1-1; TRBD1 agrees at 7 bases. The CDR3 contains 13 residues. From germline, CDR1 is SGHTA and CDR2 FQGNSA. The J segment lost 8 bases and the V segment lost 3 bases, leaving 6 bases of the junction unmatched. The chain's CDR3 is CASSFVPGQEAFF. CDR3 DNA sequence: TGTGCCAGCAGCTTCGTTCCGGGACAGGAAGCTTTCTTT.

This clone was detected a few times. The rearrangement joins TRBV11-3 to TRBJ2-7; 11 bases are shared with TRBD2. The germline V gene has CDR1 SGHNT and CDR2 YENEEA. J lost 6 bases, V lost 3 bases, and 1 base had no gene match. This CDR3 is 13 amino acids long. In DNA form, the CDR3 reads TGTGCCAGCAGCTTCACTAGCGGGGGCGAGCAGTACTTC. Its translation: CASSFTSGGEQYF.

V and J are TRBV11-2 and TRBJ1-2; D unclear. The V end lost 6 bases, the J end lost 8 bases, and 13 bases lay between the germline ends. There are 12 residues in the CDR3. Germline lookup yields CDR1 SGHAT and CDR2 FQNNGV. This CDR3 is CASSGEAVGYTF. CDR3 bases: TGTGCCAGCAGTGGGGAGGCGGTCGGCTACACCTTC. Looking up the rest from reference TRBV11-2 and TRBJ1-2 gives the full variable domain: EAGVAQSPRYKIIEKRQSVAFWCNPISGHATLYWYQQILGQGPKLLIQFQNNGVVDDSQLPKDRFSAERLKGVDSTLKIQPAKLEDSAVYLCASSGEAVGYTFGSGTRLTVV.

The chain uses TRBV20-1 and TRBJ1-2; D unresolved. The CDR3 loop spans 11 amino acids. Germline CDR1 DFQATT, CDR2 SNEGSKA (reference sequence). V lost 3 bases, J lost 4 bases, and 6 bases lay in between. The CDR3 DNA follows: TGCAGTGCTAGGGCTTCCTATGGCTACACCTTC. It is translated as CSARASYGYTF.